The 8 T cell receptor beta chains in this list originate from one sample, sequenced in a study of T cells in localized non-small cell lung cancer. Clones were read by immunoSEQ multiplex PCR, and TCRdb kept only the in-frame ones, dropping some. Here the sample spans roughly 61,000 clones, 75% to 85% being singletons. The sequencing used PBMCs, collected before any cancer treatment. The receptors here all came from a man aged 35-75 years with stage II lung adenocarcinoma.

This chain uses TRBV18 with TRBJ1-1; 10 bases align to TRBD1. V trimming: 1 base; J trimming: 1 base; junction bases outside the gene matches: 3. This CDR3 has 16 amino acids. The germline CDR1 and CDR2 sequences are KGHSH and LQKENI. The CDR3 reads CASSPRTGGRNTEAFF. The CDR3 bases are TGTGCCAGCTCACCACGGACAGGGGGTCGGAACACTGAAGCTTTCTTT.

This chain connects TRBV7-2 to TRBJ2-5; D is undetermined. Germline CDR1 is SGHTA and CDR2 is FQGNSA. The CDR3 is made up of 12 amino acids. Deletions cut 5 bases from V and 4 bases from J, with 8 bases between. The CDR3 DNA reads TGTGCCAGCAGCCGAAGGGCAGAGACCCAGTACTTC. It specifies CASSRRAETQYF.

The chain employs TRBV10-3 and TRBJ2-1, with D possibly TRBD2 on 5 matching bases. CDR1 and CDR2 (germline): ENHRY, SYGVKD. V lost 1 base and J lost 9, with 10 bases in between. This CDR3 contains 13 residues. CDR3 region: CAISEFEGTEQFF. CDR3 nucleotides: TGTGCCATCAGTGAGTTTGAGGGTACTGAGCAGTTCTTC.

This chain connects TRBV6-1 to TRBJ2-1; a weak D match, TRBD2 (5 bases). The V and J ends lost 2 bases and 11 bases respectively, with 10 bases between them. This CDR3 contains 12 residues. Germline CDR1 and CDR2: MNHNS and SASEGT. The CDR3 region is CASSESGNQQFF. The CDR3, as DNA: TGTGCCAGCAGTGAATCGGGAAACCAGCAGTTCTTC.

The rearrangement links TRBV10-1 to TRBJ2-1, with a weak D call TRBD2 (6 bases). V was pared by 3 bases and J by 6 bases, with 15 bases between. Germline V gene sequence: CDR1 WNHNN, CDR2 SYGVQD (reference sequence). This CDR3 has 15 residues. In DNA form, the CDR3 reads TGCGCCAGCAGTGAAGGACTAATAAGGGGCAATGAGCAGTTCTTC. The encoded protein is CASSEGLIRGNEQFF.

This chain connects TRBV7-8 to TRBJ2-5; a possible D gene is TRBD1 (6 bases). The germline V gene encodes CDR1 SGHVS and CDR2 FQNEAQ. The CDR3 covers 11 residues. Between the trimmed V and J ends, which lost 3 bases and 7 bases, there was a span of 6 bases. Written as DNA, the CDR3 is TGTGCCAGCAGCTTGGGGGCGACCCAGTACTTC. Translation gives CASSLGATQYF.

The J gene is TRBJ2-6, the V gene TRBV10-3; 13 bases match TRBD2. Germline CDR1 is ENHRY and CDR2 is SYGVKD. The CDR3 is made up of 17 amino acids. J gave up 1 base and V 4 bases, and 1 base lay outside the gene matches. In DNA, the CDR3 is TGTGCCATCAGTGCACTAGCGGGAGGGTCTGGGGCCAACGTCCTGACTTTC. Translated, it gives CAISALAGGSGANVLTF.

The chain carries TRBV28 and TRBJ2-1, with TRBD2 matching over 7 bases. V shed 3 bases, J shed 7 bases, and the junction held 12 bases outside the gene matches. The germline CDR1 and CDR2 sequences are MDHEN and SYDVKM. This CDR3 spans 16 amino acids. The CDR3 nucleotides are TGTGCCAGCAGTTTGGGGAGGGGAGTGGTGGGGAATGAGCAGTTCTTC. As protein: CASSLGRGVVGNEQFF.